The rows below give T cell receptor beta chains drawn from one sample of a study of blood T cells in healthy people across ages. TCRdb itself ran the 5' RACE reads through MiXCR, one entry per CDR3 protein. The sample has 730,000 or so distinct CDR3 sequences, approximately 40% seen once. The specimen sequenced was blood. The receptors were sampled from a man at least 80 years old in good health. CDR3s include the opening cysteine and the closing phenylalanine or tryptophan. Each record gives: clone size, J gene, CDR3 length, D gene, V gene, CDR3 protein, CDR3 DNA. D genes are given only for firm matches. A clone size is listed for some rows: how often the clone was seen (once, few, many), or a class if it is expanded.

size: .
J: TRBJ2-1
length: 15
D: TRBD1
V: TRBV7-2
CDR3: CASSFRQGALNEQFF
DNA: TGTGCCAGCAGCTTCAGACAGGGGGCTCTCAATGAGCAGTTCTTC

size: .
J: TRBJ1-6
length: 14
D: .
V: TRBV7-2
CDR3: CAGSLGGSASPLHF
DNA: TGTGCCGGCAGCTTAGGGGGGTCTGCTTCACCCCTCCACTTT

size: once
J: TRBJ1-2
length: 16
D: .
V: TRBV7-2
CDR3: CASSVARVGGVYGYTF
DNA: TGTGCCAGCAGCGTAGCTAGGGTTGGGGGTGTCTATGGCTACACCTTC

size: .
J: TRBJ2-5
length: 13
D: .
V: TRBV9
CDR3: CASSVQGNVEQYF
DNA: TGTGCCAGCAGCGTCCAGGGTAACGTTGAGCAGTACTTC

size: .
J: TRBJ2-5
length: 15
D: TRBD1
V: TRBV6-6
CDR3: CASSRVGQGQETQYF
DNA: TGTGCCAGCAGCCGAGTCGGACAGGGCCAAGAGACCCAGTACTTC

size: .
J: TRBJ1-5
length: 13
D: .
V: TRBV6-1
CDR3: CASSEVGNQPQHF
DNA: TGTGCCAGCAGTGAAGTCGGCAATCAGCCCCAGCATTTT

size: .
J: TRBJ2-6
length: 14
D: .
V: TRBV20-1
CDR3: CSASGVPGANVLTF
DNA: TGCAGTGCTAGCGGGGTTCCTGGGGCCAACGTCCTGACTTTC

size: .
J: TRBJ2-3
length: 16
D: .
V: TRBV12-3/TRBV12-4
CDR3: CASNKSGPRVTDTQYF
DNA: TGTGCCAGCAACAAGTCCGGGCCGAGGGTCACAGATACGCAGTATTTT

size: .
J: TRBJ2-5
length: 15
D: .
V: TRBV6-2/TRBV6-3
CDR3: CASSALGLRKETQYF
DNA: TGTGCCAGCAGCGCCCTCGGACTCCGAAAAGAGACCCAGTACTTC

size: .
J: TRBJ2-1
length: 16
D: .
V: TRBV5-1
CDR3: CASSPDTSSSYNEQFF
DNA: TGCGCCAGCAGCCCAGACACGTCTAGCTCCTACAATGAGCAGTTCTTC

size: .
J: TRBJ2-7
length: 16
D: TRBD1
V: TRBV15
CDR3: CATSGGSRDRGNEQYF
DNA: TGTGCCACCAGCGGGGGATCCCGGGACAGGGGTAACGAGCAGTACTTC

size: many
J: TRBJ2-5
length: 12
D: TRBD2
V: TRBV28
CDR3: CASSVRGGTQYF
DNA: TGTGCCAGCAGTGTCCGGGGGGGGACCCAGTACTTC

size: .
J: TRBJ2-2
length: 17
D: .
V: TRBV18
CDR3: CASSPRGSGANTGELFF
DNA: TGTGCCAGCTCACCACGGGGTAGCGGAGCGAACACCGGGGAGCTGTTTTTT

size: many
J: TRBJ2-7
length: 15
D: .
V: TRBV12-3/TRBV12-4
CDR3: CASSIQGGSSYEQYF
DNA: TGTGCCAGCAGCATCCAGGGGGGGAGCTCCTACGAGCAGTACTTC

size: many
J: TRBJ2-3
length: 15
D: .
V: TRBV3-1
CDR3: CASSRRGPRTDTQYF
DNA: TGTGCCAGCAGCCGGCGGGGGCCTCGCACAGATACGCAGTATTTT

size: few
J: TRBJ2-7
length: 13
D: TRBD1
V: TRBV13
CDR3: CASSGQGYNEQYF
DNA: TGTGCCAGCTCGGGACAGGGATACAATGAGCAGTACTTC

size: .
J: TRBJ2-1
length: 16
D: TRBD1
V: TRBV7-2
CDR3: CASSLIPHWTGAEQFF
DNA: TGTGCCAGCAGCTTGATCCCACACTGGACAGGGGCTGAGCAGTTCTTC

size: few
J: TRBJ2-1
length: 12
D: .
V: TRBV20-1
CDR3: CSAIIGDNEQFF
DNA: TGCAGTGCTATTATAGGGGACAATGAGCAGTTCTTC

size: many
J: TRBJ1-2
length: 13
D: .
V: TRBV11-2
CDR3: CASSLVRNYGYTF
DNA: TGTGCCAGCAGCTTAGTCCGTAACTATGGCTACACCTTC

size: few
J: TRBJ2-1
length: 16
D: TRBD2
V: TRBV4-3
CDR3: CASSQETAGGRNEQFF
DNA: TGCGCCAGCAGCCAAGAAACGGCGGGAGGTCGGAATGAGCAGTTCTTC

size: .
J: TRBJ2-3
length: 15
D: TRBD1
V: TRBV6-2/TRBV6-3
CDR3: CASSRRTGRTDTQYF
DNA: TGTGCCAGCAGCCGAAGGACAGGGAGGACAGATACGCAGTATTTT

size: .
J: TRBJ2-7
length: 14
D: .
V: TRBV12-3/TRBV12-4
CDR3: CASSLAVPWDEQYF
DNA: TGTGCCAGCAGTTTAGCAGTACCGTGGGACGAGCAGTACTTC

size: .
J: TRBJ2-1
length: 14
D: .
V: TRBV14
CDR3: CAGSHGTTYNEQFF
DNA: TGTGCCGGCAGCCACGGGACAACTTACAATGAGCAGTTCTTC

size: few
J: TRBJ2-5
length: 11
D: .
V: TRBV20-1
CDR3: CSASGGETQYF
DNA: TGCAGTGCTTCCGGGGGTGAGACCCAGTACTTC

size: .
J: TRBJ2-7
length: 16
D: TRBD2
V: TRBV7-2
CDR3: CASTPESSGGYNEQYF
DNA: TGTGCCAGCACCCCGGAATCTAGCGGGGGTTACAATGAGCAGTACTTC

size: .
J: TRBJ2-6
length: 17
D: .
V: TRBV20-1
CDR3: CSARVPQGTSGANVLTF
DNA: TGCAGTGCTAGAGTACCACAGGGTACCTCTGGGGCCAACGTCCTGACTTTC

size: .
J: TRBJ1-3
length: 15
D: .
V: TRBV11-2
CDR3: CASSLSPYSGNTIYF
DNA: TGTGCCAGCAGCTTATCCCCTTACTCTGGAAACACCATATATTTT

size: .
J: TRBJ2-5
length: 15
D: .
V: TRBV6-5
CDR3: CASSSPLTSPGTQYF
DNA: TGTGCTAGCAGTTCCCCTCTGACCTCGCCGGGGACCCAGTACTTC

size: many
J: TRBJ2-1
length: 15
D: TRBD2
V: TRBV6-4
CDR3: CASSDRVAGRNEQFF
DNA: TGTGCCAGCAGTGACAGGGTAGCGGGGAGAAATGAGCAGTTCTTC

size: .
J: TRBJ1-2
length: 15
D: TRBD1
V: TRBV6-1
CDR3: CASSEASGGRYGYTF
DNA: TGTGCCAGCAGTGAAGCGTCAGGGGGACGGTATGGCTACACCTTC

size: .
J: TRBJ1-1
length: 14
D: .
V: TRBV9
CDR3: CASSPQTGIVEAFF
DNA: TGTGCCAGCAGCCCCCAAACAGGGATTGTTGAAGCTTTCTTT

size: .
J: TRBJ2-1
length: 16
D: .
V: TRBV20-1
CDR3: CSARDRLARVQGEQFF
DNA: TGCAGTGCTAGAGATCGGTTGGCACGGGTACAAGGTGAGCAGTTCTTC

size: .
J: TRBJ2-5
length: 19
D: TRBD2
V: TRBV28
CDR3: CASSPASGRADYVQETQYF
DNA: TGTGCCAGCAGTCCAGCTAGCGGGAGAGCCGATTATGTTCAAGAGACCCAGTACTTC

size: .
J: TRBJ2-3
length: 15
D: TRBD2
V: TRBV6-5
CDR3: CASKYLAASTDTQYF
DNA: TGTGCCAGCAAGTATCTAGCGGCTTCCACAGATACGCAGTATTTT

size: .
J: TRBJ2-3
length: 17
D: TRBD2
V: TRBV7-6
CDR3: CASSSALAGQSTDTQYF
DNA: TGTGCCAGCAGCTCCGCTCTAGCGGGCCAGAGCACAGATACGCAGTATTTT

size: few
J: TRBJ2-1
length: 13
D: TRBD2
V: TRBV30
CDR3: CAFGTSGRNEQFF
DNA: TGTGCCTTCGGGACTAGCGGGAGGAATGAGCAGTTCTTC

size: few
J: TRBJ2-3
length: 12
D: .
V: TRBV11-3
CDR3: CASSLDTEEQYF
DNA: TGTGCCAGCAGCCTAGACACGGAGGAGCAGTATTTT

size: .
J: TRBJ1-1
length: 13
D: .
V: TRBV15
CDR3: CATSRDRSTEAFF
DNA: TGTGCCACCAGCAGAGATCGGAGCACTGAAGCTTTCTTT

size: few
J: TRBJ2-5
length: 14
D: .
V: TRBV7-2
CDR3: CASSKWGAGETQYF
DNA: TGTGCCAGCAGCAAATGGGGGGCTGGCGAGACCCAGTACTTC

size: many
J: TRBJ1-2
length: 15
D: .
V: TRBV4-2
CDR3: CASSQDIRRNYGYTF
DNA: TGTGCCAGCAGCCAAGATATTCGACGGAATTATGGCTACACCTTC

size: .
J: TRBJ1-2
length: 13
D: .
V: TRBV3-1
CDR3: CASSQAQARGYTF
DNA: TGTGCCAGCAGCCAAGCCCAAGCGCGAGGCTACACCTTC

size: .
J: TRBJ2-4
length: 15
D: .
V: TRBV6-5
CDR3: CASSYSKVVGGIQYF
DNA: TGTGCCAGCAGTTACTCGAAGGTCGTGGGGGGCATTCAGTACTTC

size: few
J: TRBJ1-1
length: 14
D: .
V: TRBV6-2/TRBV6-3
CDR3: CASSYFGGGTEAFF
DNA: TGTGCCAGCAGTTACTTCGGGGGCGGGACTGAAGCTTTCTTT

size: many
J: TRBJ2-7
length: 15
D: .
V: TRBV4-3
CDR3: CASSQGRAGTYEQYF
DNA: TGCGCCAGCAGCCAAGGGAGGGCTGGAACCTACGAGCAGTACTTC

size: few
J: TRBJ2-3
length: 16
D: TRBD1
V: TRBV3-1
CDR3: CASSQQWTGRGDTQYF
DNA: TGTGCCAGCAGCCAACAATGGACAGGGCGGGGAGATACGCAGTATTTT

size: .
J: TRBJ1-2
length: 14
D: TRBD1
V: TRBV7-2
CDR3: CASSSQTGVKGYTF
DNA: TGTGCCAGCAGCTCTCAGACAGGGGTAAAAGGCTACACCTTC

size: many
J: TRBJ2-7
length: 14
D: TRBD1
V: TRBV29-1
CDR3: CSVEDRGTGDEQYF
DNA: TGCAGCGTTGAAGATCGGGGGACAGGAGACGAGCAGTACTTC

size: .
J: TRBJ2-2
length: 15
D: TRBD2
V: TRBV12-3/TRBV12-4
CDR3: CASILAGANTGELFF
DNA: TGTGCCAGCATTCTAGCGGGGGCAAACACCGGGGAGCTGTTTTTT

size: .
J: TRBJ2-1
length: 16
D: .
V: TRBV6-2/TRBV6-3
CDR3: CASSLGAHHAIFEQFF
DNA: TGTGCCAGCAGTTTAGGGGCCCACCATGCAATTTTTGAGCAGTTCTTC

size: few
J: TRBJ2-4
length: 17
D: TRBD2
V: TRBV28
CDR3: CASSKSGLAGAKNIQYF
DNA: TGTGCCAGCAGCAAGAGCGGACTAGCGGGAGCCAAAAACATTCAGTACTTC

size: few
J: TRBJ2-5
length: 18
D: TRBD1
V: TRBV5-5
CDR3: CASSLEPWTGYLEETQYF
DNA: TGTGCCAGCAGCTTGGAACCTTGGACAGGGTACTTGGAAGAGACCCAGTACTTC